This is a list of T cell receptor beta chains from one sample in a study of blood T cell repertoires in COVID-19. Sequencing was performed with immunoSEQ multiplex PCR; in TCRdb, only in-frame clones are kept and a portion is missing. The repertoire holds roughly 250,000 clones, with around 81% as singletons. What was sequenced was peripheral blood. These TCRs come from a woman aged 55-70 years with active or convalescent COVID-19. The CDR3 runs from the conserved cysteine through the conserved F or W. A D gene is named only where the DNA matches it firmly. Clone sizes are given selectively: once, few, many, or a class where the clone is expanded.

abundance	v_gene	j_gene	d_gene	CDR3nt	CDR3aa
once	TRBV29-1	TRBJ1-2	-	TGCAGCGTTCATCAGGGGCAGGGAAACTATGGCTACACCTTC	CSVHQGQGNYGYTF
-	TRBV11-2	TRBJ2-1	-	TGTGCCAGCAGCCTATACAGGTCGCCCGCCGGGCAGAACAATGAGCAGTTCTTC	CASSLYRSPAGQNNEQFF
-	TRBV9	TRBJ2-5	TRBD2	TGTGCCAGCAGCGTGGGACTAGCGGGGGTACTCCAAGAGACCCAGTACTTC	CASSVGLAGVLQETQYF
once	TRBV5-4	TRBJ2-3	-	TGTGCCAGCAGCTTTGGGGGCCGGGGAACAGATACGCAGTATTTT	CASSFGGRGTDTQYF
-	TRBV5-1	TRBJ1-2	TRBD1	TGCGCCAGCAGCGTCTCCGGGACAGGGGGTCACTATGGCTACACCTTC	CASSVSGTGGHYGYTF
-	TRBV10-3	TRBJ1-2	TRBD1	TGTGCCATCAGCGGGGACAGGTTGGGTGGCTACACCTTC	CAISGDRLGGYTF
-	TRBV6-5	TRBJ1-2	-	TGTGCCAGCAGTCCTCTACAGGGCATCTCGGGCTACACCTTC	CASSPLQGISGYTF
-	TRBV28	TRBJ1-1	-	TGTGCCAGCAGTTTAACAGGAGTTCGGGTTGAAGCTTTCTTT	CASSLTGVRVEAFF
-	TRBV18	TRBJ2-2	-	TGTGCCAGCTCACCCTCGGAGGGTAGCAGAACCGGGGAGCTGTTTTTT	CASSPSEGSRTGELFF
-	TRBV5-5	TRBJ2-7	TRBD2	TGTGCCAGCAGCTTGAACCAGGGAGCGGGAGTAACCTACGAGCAGTACTTC	CASSLNQGAGVTYEQYF
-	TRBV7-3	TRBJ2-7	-	TGTGCCAGCAGCTCCATTCAGGGGCTCCTGCTCGAGCAGTACTTC	CASSSIQGLLLEQYF
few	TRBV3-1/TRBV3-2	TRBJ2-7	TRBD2	TGTGCCAGCAGCCCGGGACTAGCGGATAGAAACTCCTACGAGCAGTACTTC	CASSPGLADRNSYEQYF
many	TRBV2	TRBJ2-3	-	TGTGCCAGCAGTTCAGGGGGGAGTATGTATACGCAGTATTTT	CASSSGGSMYTQYF
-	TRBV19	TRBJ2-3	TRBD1	TGTGCCAGTAGTCAAAGGGACAGGGGGATCACAGATACGCAGTATTTT	CASSQRDRGITDTQYF
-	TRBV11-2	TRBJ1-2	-	TGTGCCAGCAGCCCCCGGAGAGAGAGTTATGGCTACACCTTC	CASSPRRESYGYTF
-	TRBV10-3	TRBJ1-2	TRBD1	TGTGCCATCAGTGAGTCGGGGACGGGACAGAACTATGGCTACACCTTC	CAISESGTGQNYGYTF
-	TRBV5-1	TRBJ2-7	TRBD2	TGCGCCAGCCGGACTAGCGGGACCGAGCAGTACTTC	CASRTSGTEQYF
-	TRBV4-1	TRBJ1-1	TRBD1	TGCGCCAGCAGCCAGACGGACAGGGGGCGCGGGGTGGGGACTGAAGCTTTCTTT	CASSQTDRGRGVGTEAFF
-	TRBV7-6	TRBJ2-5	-	TGTGCCAGCAGCTTAGCGGGCCCCTTACTCGGCCCAGCCGGGACCCAGTACTTC	CASSLAGPLLGPAGTQYF
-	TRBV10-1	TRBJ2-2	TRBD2	TGCGCCAGCAGTGACCCTAGCGGGGGGCCACTTTACGGGGAGCTGTTTTTT	CASSDPSGGPLYGELFF
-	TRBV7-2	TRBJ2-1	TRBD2	TGTGCCAGCAGCTCCTGGACTAGCGGCAATGAGCAGTTCTTC	CASSSWTSGNEQFF
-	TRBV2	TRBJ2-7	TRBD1	TGTGCCAGCAGTCCGGGACAGGGGGCCTACGAGCAGTACTTC	CASSPGQGAYEQYF
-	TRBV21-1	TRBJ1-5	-	TGTGCCAGCAGCAAAGCCCGGCTGGCGGGGCAAGCCCAGCATTTT	CASSKARLAGQAQHF
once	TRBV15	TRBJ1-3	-	TGTGCCACCAGCAGAGAGGCAAACTCTGGAAACACCATATATTTT	CATSREANSGNTIYF
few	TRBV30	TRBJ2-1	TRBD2	TGTGCCTGGAGTGTGGTGGCTAGCGGGGAGCAGTTCTTC	CAWSVVASGEQFF
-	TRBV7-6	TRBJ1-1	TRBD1	TGTGCCAGCAGCAGATCAGGGGGCACTGAAGCTTTCTTT	CASSRSGGTEAFF
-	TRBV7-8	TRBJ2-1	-	TGTGCCAGCAGCCCGCCGGGAGTATACGGGGTATACAATGAGCAGTTCTTC	CASSPPGVYGVYNEQFF
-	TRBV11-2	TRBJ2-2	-	TGTGCCTTGGGGGCAGGGCCCGGGGAGCTGTTTTTT	CALGAGPGELFF
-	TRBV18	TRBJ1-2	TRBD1	TGTGCCAGCTCACCGGGACAGGGGGCGCAGTGGGAAGGCTACACCTTC	CASSPGQGAQWEGYTF
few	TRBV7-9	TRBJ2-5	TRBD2	TGTGCCAGCAGCTGGATAGCGGGAGACCCCCAAGAGACCCAGTACTTC	CASSWIAGDPQETQYF
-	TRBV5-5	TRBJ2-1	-	TGTGCCAGCAGCTTGTTCTATTACAATGAGCAGTTCTTC	CASSLFYYNEQFF
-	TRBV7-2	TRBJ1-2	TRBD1	TGTGCCAGCAGCTTAGGACAGGGGGGGACTATTGCTAACTATGGCTACACCTTC	CASSLGQGGTIANYGYTF
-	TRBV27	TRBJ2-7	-	TGTGCCAGCAGGAGCTCCTACGAGCAGTACTTC	CASRSSYEQYF
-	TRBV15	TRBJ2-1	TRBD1	TGTGCCACCAGCAGAGAGACAGGGGGCTACAATGAGCAGTTCTTC	CATSRETGGYNEQFF
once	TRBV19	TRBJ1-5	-	TGTGCCAGTAGTACCGTAGACAGGAATCAGCCCCAGCATTTT	CASSTVDRNQPQHF
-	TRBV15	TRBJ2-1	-	TGTGCCACCAGCAGCCGGGGGAAAAGGGACAATGAGCAGTTCTTC	CATSSRGKRDNEQFF
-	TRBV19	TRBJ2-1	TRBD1	TGTGCCAGTAACGTCCCGGGACAGGGGGGGAACAATGAGCAGTTCTTC	CASNVPGQGGNNEQFF
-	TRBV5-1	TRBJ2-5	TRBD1	TGCGCCAGCAGCGGGACAGGGGGGGTTGAGACCCAGTACTTC	CASSGTGGVETQYF
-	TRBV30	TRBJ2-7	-	TGTGCCTGGAGGCAGGGGATCTCCTACGAGCAGTACTTC	CAWRQGISYEQYF
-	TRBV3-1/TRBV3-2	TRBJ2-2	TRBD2	TGTGCCAGCAGCCCCGGACTAGCGGGGAACACCGGGGAGCTGTTTTTT	CASSPGLAGNTGELFF
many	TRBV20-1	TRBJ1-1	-	TGCAGTGTTCCAGCCATCGGGGGAGCTTTCTTT	CSVPAIGGAFF
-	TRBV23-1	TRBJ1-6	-	TGCGCCAGCAGTCACCCGGGAGAGAGGCCCCTCCACTTT	CASSHPGERPLHF
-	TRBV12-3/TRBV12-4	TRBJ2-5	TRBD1	TGTGCCAGCAGTTTCAGGGGGACAGAGACCCAGTACTTC	CASSFRGTETQYF
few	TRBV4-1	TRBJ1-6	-	TGCGCCAGCAGCCCGCTGGTGGACTCCTCTAATTCACCCCTCCACTTT	CASSPLVDSSNSPLHF
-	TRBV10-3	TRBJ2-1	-	TGTGCCATCAGTGGCGCGAGCCATGAGCAGTTCTTC	CAISGASHEQFF
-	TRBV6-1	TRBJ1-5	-	TGTGCCAGCAGTGAAGGGTTAGATACAGATCAGCCCCAGCATTTT	CASSEGLDTDQPQHF
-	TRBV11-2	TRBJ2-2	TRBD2	TGTGCCAGCAGCTCCCTAGCGGGAGTCGGGGAGCTGTTTTTT	CASSSLAGVGELFF
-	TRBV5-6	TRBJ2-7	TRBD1	TGTGCCAGCAGCTCGGGACAGGGGATCTACGAGCAGTACTTC	CASSSGQGIYEQYF
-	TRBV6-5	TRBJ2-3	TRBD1	TGTGCCAGCGAGGAACGACAGGGTTCGGCAGATACGCAGTATTTT	CASEERQGSADTQYF